The next 3 T cell receptor beta chains were all read from a single sample in a study of regulatory T cells in long-lasting Graves disease. The time point is: persistent/refractory GD, antithyroid drugs over 5 years with positive TRAb. From RNA extracted from PBMCs, the TCR library was made. Construction of TCR beta libraries relied on iRepertoire HTBI primers and on Arm-PCR targeting CDR3 regions. TCRdb recomputed calls from the multiplex PCR reads with MiXCR, one row per CDR3 protein. The data hold fewer than 450,000 distinct CDR3 sequences, with 23% observed a single time. Specimen: peripheral blood mononuclear cells (PBMCs), collected when the disease was refractory, from a patient treated with antithyroid drugs. The origin of the receptors is a female donor with Graves disease.

The sample holds many counts of this clonotype. This chain uses TRBV2 with TRBJ1-5, with TRBD1 matching 7 bases. The CDR3 covers 15 residues. After removal of 6 bases from V and 4 bases from J, the junction contained 9 bases not matched to a gene. Germline CDR1 SNHLY, CDR2 FYNNEI. The CDR3 DNA sequence: TGTGCCAGCAGAGAGAGGACAGGAAAAAATCAGCCCCAGCATTTT. The encoded protein is CASRERTGKNQPQHF.

This chain links TRBV7-3 with TRBJ2-1; 13 bases agree with TRBD2. This CDR3 has 17 residues. J was trimmed by 6 bases and V by 4 bases; bases with no gene match: 9. Per germline, CDR1 SGHTA and CDR2 FQGTGA. The CDR3 DNA sequence: TGTGCCAGCAGCTCGACCGCCGGGACTAGCGGGACCAATGAGCAGTTCTTC. Residues: CASSSTAGTSGTNEQFF.

V is TRBV20-1 and J is TRBJ2-7; D possibly corresponds to TRBD1 (6 bases). V was pared by 6 bases and J by 4 bases, with 19 bases between. CDR3 length: 14 residues. CDR1 and CDR2 from the germline V gene are DFQATT and SNEGSKA (reference sequence). The CDR3: CSAEDDRRRYEQYF. The CDR3 nucleotides read TGCAGTGCGGAAGACGACAGGAGGAGGTACGAGCAGTACTTC.